This TCR beta chain was obtained from a study of cytomegalovirus exposure and HLA in healthy donors. Notes on the study in general: An analysis done earlier found most TCR beta V segments productive about 90% or about 30% of the time.

Use of 60 Vbeta and 13 Jbeta primers characterized the PCR. Profiled with immunoSEQ multiplex PCR; TCRdb holds only in-frame clones, not every one. This table holds 140,000 or so clones, over 75% found once. As for this clone: Its specificity is not known.

This TCR came from a woman in her thirties or forties in good health and CMV-seronegative. Sample: PBMCs.

In DNA form, the CDR3 reads TGCGCCAGCAGCTTGGGGGACAGGGGTTCCTACGAGCAGTACTTC. It is translated as CASSLGDRGSYEQYF. V gene TRBV5-1 combines with J gene TRBJ2-7; 10 positions match TRBD1. The CDR3 consists of 15 residues. The ends lost 0 bases at V and 1 base at J; junction bases unmatched: 1. Per germline, CDR1 SGHRS and CDR2 YFSETQ.